These 3 T cell receptor delta chains were sequenced from one sample in a study of γδ T cells in repeated Plasmodium falciparum infection. Flow sorting of PBMC yielded separate Vgamma9/Vdelta2+ and Vdelta2-negative gammadelta T cell populations for bulk repertoire analysis. TCRdb processed the multiplex PCR reads again with the CATT caller. The sample shows tens of thousands of delta-chain clones, 0.9% to 1% of them seen only once. The sample taken for sequencing was gamma-delta T cells from blood. The receptors were gathered from a pool of human donors (malaria-infected and uninfected, not separated).

This clone came up a few times. This DNA's translation and the protein TCRdb lists, from a much larger clone, do not match at residue 13, likely due to a read error; the protein shown is translated from the DNA. This chain joins TRDV1 and TRDJ1; D call uncertain. The J gene, left out of TCRdb, was set here by checking the DNA against germline. The CDR3 has 18 amino acids. Germline loops: CDR1 TSWWSYY, CDR2 QGS. V dropped 1 base and J dropped 3 bases, with 21 bases sitting between them. The CDR3 loop reads CALGEHIPPGAVADKLIF. The CDR3 DNA follows: TGTGCTCTTGGGGAACATATCCCCCCCGGGGCTGTTGCCGATAAACTCATCTTT.

Only a few counts were recorded for this clone. TCRdb shows a much larger clone's protein in place of this DNA's translation, and the two differ at residue 13, likely through a read error; the protein shown is translated from the DNA. This rearrangement joins TRDV2 to TRDJ1, with TRDD3 matching 9 bases. Germline trimming cut 0 bases from V and 4 bases from J; bases unmatched to any gene: 17. The CDR3 extends over 19 amino acids. Germline loops: CDR1 GEAIGNYY, CDR2 EKD. The CDR3 coding sequence is TGTGCCTGTGACACCGGGGGGTACTGGGGGACCCCGTGGATCGATAAACTCATCTTT. Protein product: CACDTGGYWGTPWIDKLIF.

This clone came up a few times. The protein in TCRdb stems from a much larger clone and differs at residue 7 from this DNA's translation, likely a read error; here the protein is translated from the DNA. The chain carries TRDV2 and TRDJ1, with 7 bases that match TRDD3. TCRdb supplies no J gene; here it was assigned by aligning the nucleotide sequence to germline. Germline CDR1 reads GEAIGNYY; CDR2 reads EKD. The CDR3 contains 18 residues. V lost 0 bases and J lost 3; bases outside the gene matches: 15. CDR3 sequence reads: CACDTVDTWGDGADKLIF. The CDR3 bases are TGTGCCTGTGACACCGTGGATACCTGGGGGGACGGGGCCGATAAACTCATCTTT.